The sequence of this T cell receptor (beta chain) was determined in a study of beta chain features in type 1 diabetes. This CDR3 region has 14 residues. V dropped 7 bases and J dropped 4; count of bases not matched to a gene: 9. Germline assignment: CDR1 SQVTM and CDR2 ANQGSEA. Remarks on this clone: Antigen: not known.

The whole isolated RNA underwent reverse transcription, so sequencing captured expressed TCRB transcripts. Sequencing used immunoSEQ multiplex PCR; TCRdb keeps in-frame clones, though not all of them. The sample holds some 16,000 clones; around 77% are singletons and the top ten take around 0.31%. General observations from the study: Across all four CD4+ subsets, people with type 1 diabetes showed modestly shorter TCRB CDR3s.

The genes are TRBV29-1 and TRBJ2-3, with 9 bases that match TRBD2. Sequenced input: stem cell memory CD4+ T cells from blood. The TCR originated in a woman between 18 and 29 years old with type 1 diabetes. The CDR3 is CSASGLAGADTQYF. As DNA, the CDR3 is TGCAGCGCCTCGGGACTAGCAGGTGCAGATACGCAGTATTTT.